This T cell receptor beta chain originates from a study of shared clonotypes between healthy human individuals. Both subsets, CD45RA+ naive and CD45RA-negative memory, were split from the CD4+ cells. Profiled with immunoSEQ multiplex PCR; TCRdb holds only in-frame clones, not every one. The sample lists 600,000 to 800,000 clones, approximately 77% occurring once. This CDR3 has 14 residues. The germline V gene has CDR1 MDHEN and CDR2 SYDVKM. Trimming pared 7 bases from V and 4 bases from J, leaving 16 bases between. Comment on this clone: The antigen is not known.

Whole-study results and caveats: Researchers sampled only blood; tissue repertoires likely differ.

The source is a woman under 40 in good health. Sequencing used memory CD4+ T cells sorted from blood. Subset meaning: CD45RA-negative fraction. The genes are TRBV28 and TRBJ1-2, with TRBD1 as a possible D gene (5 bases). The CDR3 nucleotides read TGTGCCAGCACCATAAGGCAGGGCCTCTATGGCTACACCTTC. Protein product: CASTIRQGLYGYTF.